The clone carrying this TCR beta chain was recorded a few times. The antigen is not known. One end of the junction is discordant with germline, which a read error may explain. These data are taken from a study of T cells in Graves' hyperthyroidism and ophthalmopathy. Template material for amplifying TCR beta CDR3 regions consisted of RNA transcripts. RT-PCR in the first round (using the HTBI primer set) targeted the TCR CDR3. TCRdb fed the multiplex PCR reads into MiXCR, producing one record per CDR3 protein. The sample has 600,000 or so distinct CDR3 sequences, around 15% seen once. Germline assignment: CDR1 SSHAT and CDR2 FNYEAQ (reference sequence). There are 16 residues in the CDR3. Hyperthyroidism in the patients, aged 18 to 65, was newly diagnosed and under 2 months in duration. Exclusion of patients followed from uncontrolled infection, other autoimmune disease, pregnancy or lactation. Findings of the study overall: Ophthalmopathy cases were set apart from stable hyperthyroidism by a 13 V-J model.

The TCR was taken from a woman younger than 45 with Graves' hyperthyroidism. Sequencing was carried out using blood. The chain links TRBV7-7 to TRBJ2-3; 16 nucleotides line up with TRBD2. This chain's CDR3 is CASSRGTSGRADTQYF. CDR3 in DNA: TGTGCTAGCAGCCGTGGGACTAGCGGGAGGGCGGATACGCAGTATTTT.